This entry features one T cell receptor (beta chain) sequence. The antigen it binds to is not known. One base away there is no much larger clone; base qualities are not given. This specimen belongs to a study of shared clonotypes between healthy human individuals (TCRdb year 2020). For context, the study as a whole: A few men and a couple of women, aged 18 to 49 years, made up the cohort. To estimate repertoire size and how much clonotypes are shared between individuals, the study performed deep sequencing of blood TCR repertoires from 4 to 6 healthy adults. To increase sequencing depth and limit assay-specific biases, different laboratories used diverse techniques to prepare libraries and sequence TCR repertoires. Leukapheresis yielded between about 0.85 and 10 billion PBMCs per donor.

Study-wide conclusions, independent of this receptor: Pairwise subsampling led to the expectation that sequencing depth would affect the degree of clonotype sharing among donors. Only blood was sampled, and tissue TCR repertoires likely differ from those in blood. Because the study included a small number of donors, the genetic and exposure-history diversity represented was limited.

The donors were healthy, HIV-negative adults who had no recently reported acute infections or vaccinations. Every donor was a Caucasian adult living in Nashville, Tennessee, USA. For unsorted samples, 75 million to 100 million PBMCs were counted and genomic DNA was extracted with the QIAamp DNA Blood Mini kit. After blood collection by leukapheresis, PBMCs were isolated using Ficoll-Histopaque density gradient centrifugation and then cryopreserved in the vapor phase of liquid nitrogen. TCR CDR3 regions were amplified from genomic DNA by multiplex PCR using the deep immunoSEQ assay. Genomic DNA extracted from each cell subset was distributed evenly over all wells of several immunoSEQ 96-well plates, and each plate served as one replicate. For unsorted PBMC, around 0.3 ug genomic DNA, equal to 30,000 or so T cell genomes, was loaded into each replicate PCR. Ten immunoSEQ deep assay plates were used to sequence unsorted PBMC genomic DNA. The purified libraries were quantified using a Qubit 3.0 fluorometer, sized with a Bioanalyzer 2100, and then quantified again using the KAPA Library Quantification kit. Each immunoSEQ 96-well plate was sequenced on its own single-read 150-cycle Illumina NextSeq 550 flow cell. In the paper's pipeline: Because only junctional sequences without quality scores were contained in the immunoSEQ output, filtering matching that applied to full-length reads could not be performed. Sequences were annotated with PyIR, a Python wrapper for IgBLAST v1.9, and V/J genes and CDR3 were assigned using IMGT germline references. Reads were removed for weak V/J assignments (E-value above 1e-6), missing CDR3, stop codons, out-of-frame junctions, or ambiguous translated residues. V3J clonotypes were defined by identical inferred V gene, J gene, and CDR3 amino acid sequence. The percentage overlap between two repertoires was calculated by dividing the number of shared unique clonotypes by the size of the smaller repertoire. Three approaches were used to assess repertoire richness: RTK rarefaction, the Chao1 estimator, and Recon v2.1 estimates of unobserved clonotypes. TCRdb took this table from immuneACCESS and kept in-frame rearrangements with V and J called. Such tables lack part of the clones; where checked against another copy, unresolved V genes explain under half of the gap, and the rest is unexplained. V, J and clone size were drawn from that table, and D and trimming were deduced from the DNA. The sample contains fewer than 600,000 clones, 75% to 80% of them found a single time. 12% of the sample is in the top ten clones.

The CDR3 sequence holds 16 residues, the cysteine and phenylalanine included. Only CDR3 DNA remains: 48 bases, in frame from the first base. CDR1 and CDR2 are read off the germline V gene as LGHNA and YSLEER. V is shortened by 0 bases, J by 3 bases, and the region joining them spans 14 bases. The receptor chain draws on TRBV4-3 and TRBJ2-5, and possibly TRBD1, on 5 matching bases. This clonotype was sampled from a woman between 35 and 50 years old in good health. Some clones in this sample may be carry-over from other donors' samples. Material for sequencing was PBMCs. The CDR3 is CASSQDFLWGKETQYF. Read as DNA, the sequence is TGCGCCAGCAGCCAAGATTTTCTTTGGGGCAAAGAGACCCAGTACTTC.